The rows below give T cell receptor beta chains drawn from one sample of a study of T cell responses to AZD1222 COVID-19 vaccine. Clones were read by immunoSEQ multiplex PCR, and TCRdb kept only the in-frame ones, dropping some. The table records about 70,000 clones, roughly 84% of them present only once. Source: peripheral blood, taken on day 0 of AZD1222 vaccination. Receptors were obtained from an adult in good health. CDR3s leave out the opening cysteine and the closing phenylalanine or tryptophan.

V: TRBV18; J: TRBJ2-3; length: 13; CDR3: ASSPTASGDLTQY
V: TRBV19; J: TRBJ2-6; length: 13; CDR3: ASTRTGSGANVLT
V: TRBV5-6; J: TRBJ1-6; length: 15; CDR3: ASSLARGFGYNSPLH
V: TRBV9; J: TRBJ2-5; length: 14; CDR3: ASSVEAGERWETQY
V: TRBV4-1; J: TRBJ1-4; length: 12; CDR3: ASSGGGSGEKLF
V: TRBV5-1; J: TRBJ2-5; length: 14; CDR3: ASNSYRGAKRETQY
V: TRBV27; J: TRBJ1-2; length: 14; CDR3: ASSLSWTGSAYGYT
V: TRBV2; J: TRBJ1-2; length: 13; CDR3: ARTTGQEPKSGYT
V: TRBV7-9; J: TRBJ2-7; length: 13; CDR3: ASSLAVGSLLRQY
V: TRBV5-1; J: TRBJ2-5; length: 13; CDR3: ASSFPGATLKTQY
V: TRBV7-9; J: TRBJ1-6; length: 14; CDR3: ASSDKPGQGSSPLH
V: TRBV21-1; J: TRBJ1-5; length: 14; CDR3: ASSKAGGSLNQPQH
V: TRBV6-5; J: TRBJ2-7; length: 14; CDR3: ASSYEGTVSPYEQY
V: TRBV5-1; J: TRBJ1-1; length: 13; CDR3: ASSYSSTGRTEAF
V: TRBV27; J: TRBJ2-2; length: 14; CDR3: ASSRRTSGGTGELF
V: TRBV30; J: TRBJ2-2; length: 11; CDR3: AWSVYFAGELF
V: TRBV28; J: TRBJ2-7; length: 15; CDR3: ASRPTPSGGHYYEQY
V: TRBV27; J: TRBJ1-6; length: 18; CDR3: ASSLLGQVFSSSYNSPLH
V: TRBV11-2; J: TRBJ1-2; length: 12; CDR3: ASSPRGERYGYT
V: TRBV10-2; J: TRBJ1-2; length: 14; CDR3: ASGSSGQGVGYGYT
V: TRBV28; J: TRBJ1-6; length: 12; CDR3: ASRETGVDSPLH
V: TRBV19; J: TRBJ2-6; length: 11; CDR3: ASSTSGANVLT
V: TRBV12-3/TRBV12-4; J: TRBJ2-1; length: 10; CDR3: ASSRTRREQF
V: TRBV4-1; J: TRBJ1-4; length: 17; CDR3: ASSHPGLRQGATNEKLF
V: TRBV7-2; J: TRBJ1-1; length: 12; CDR3: ASSPDRGNTEAF
V: TRBV19; J: TRBJ1-1; length: 12; CDR3: ASRQGTGAFEAF
V: TRBV12-3/TRBV12-4; J: TRBJ1-4; length: 11; CDR3: ASSGQGKEKLF
V: TRBV28; J: TRBJ1-3; length: 14; CDR3: ASRDPQGAVGNTIY
V: TRBV28; J: TRBJ1-6; length: 11; CDR3: ASSRAYNSPLH
V: TRBV5-1; J: TRBJ2-1; length: 13; CDR3: ASSFTGGGADEQF
V: TRBV6-2/TRBV6-3; J: TRBJ1-1; length: 12; CDR3: ASSYLGRGAVAF
V: TRBV6-5; J: TRBJ1-2; length: 14; CDR3: ASSYSRQGLNYGYT
V: TRBV18; J: TRBJ1-3; length: 13; CDR3: ASSQGDLFGNTIY
V: TRBV29-1; J: TRBJ1-1; length: 10; CDR3: SVVKQGTEAF
V: TRBV10-1; J: TRBJ1-5; length: 11; CDR3: ASSLGLNQPQH
V: TRBV2; J: TRBJ2-2; length: 12; CDR3: ASRGPTNTGELF
V: TRBV30; J: TRBJ2-5; length: 11; CDR3: AWTPTGGETQY
V: TRBV30; J: TRBJ1-4; length: 12; CDR3: AWKVGQGGEKLF
V: TRBV3-1/TRBV3-2; J: TRBJ1-1; length: 12; CDR3: ASSLAGGASEAF
V: TRBV28; J: TRBJ1-2; length: 12; CDR3: ASKVGATNYGYT